The 3 T cell receptor beta chains below all came from one sample that was sequenced in a study of post-analysis software for immune sequencing data. Whole-study results and caveats: In patients, TRBV5-6, TRBV5-1 and TRBV20-1 belonged to four or five TRBV segments found more frequently than in controls.

Unique molecular identifiers were carried by the TCR beta cDNA libraries. TCRdb passed the PCR reads through MiXCR, listing each CDR3 protein once. This sample has under 200,000 distinct CDR3 sequences, with 29% found just once. Their antigen targets remain unknown. The sample taken for sequencing was blood. These receptors were collected from a girl under 18 with multiple sclerosis.

The rearrangement links TRBV4-1 to TRBJ2-1, with D perhaps matching TRBD1 (6 bases). The CDR3 has 15 residues. V lost 7 bases and J 6 bases, leaving 19 bases between the germline ends. The germline V gene encodes CDR1 MGHRA and CDR2 YSYEKL. Here the CDR3 DNA reads TGCGCCAGCACCTACTCGGACAGCTCCCGCAATGAGCAGTTCTTC. It is translated as CASTYSDSSRNEQFF.

In its sample, this clonotype was seen many times. The chain is built from TRBV7-9 and TRBJ2-6, with unresolved D. From germline, CDR1 is SEHNR and CDR2 FQNEAQ (reference sequence). V was clipped by 0 bases and J by 1 base, with 13 bases between them. The CDR3 contains 18 residues. DNA for the CDR3: TGTGCCAGCAGCTTAGCGCGTCAGGCAAGTTCTGGGGCCAACGTCCTGACTTTC. Amino acids: CASSLARQASSGANVLTF. The variable domain in full, completed from reference TRBV7-9 and TRBJ2-6, reads DTGVSQNPRHKITKRGQNVTFRCDPISEHNRLYWYRQTLGQGPEFLTYFQNEAQLEKSRLLSDRFSAERPKGSFSTLEIQRTEQGDSAMYLCASSLARQASSGANVLTFGAGSRLTVL.

This clonotype was recorded many times. The chain recombines TRBV20-1 with TRBJ2-5; TRBD1 matches at 9 bases. The DNA end favors TRBJ2-7, so the J call may be wrong. There are 14 residues in the CDR3. From germline, CDR1 is DFQATT and CDR2 SNEGSKA (reference sequence). The CDR3 nucleotides read TGCAGTGCCCTTTCTGGGACAGGGAGGGCCGAGCAGTACTTC. Its translation: CSALSGTGRAEQYF.